A single sample gave rise to the 3 T cell receptor beta chains below, sequenced in a study of immune characterization of retroperitoneal liposarcoma. TCRdb independently ran MiXCR on the PCR reads; one entry per CDR3 protein. In the table there are roughly 8,000 distinct CDR3 sequences, almost 30% of which are singletons. The sample was blood. These receptors all come from a male donor with retroperitoneal liposarcoma.

The rearrangement links TRBV30 to TRBJ2-3; 13 bases align to TRBD2. The CDR3 loop spans 17 amino acids. CDR1 and CDR2 (germline): GTSNPN, SVGIG (reference sequence). V shed 5 bases, J shed 2 bases, and the junction held 10 bases outside the gene matches. The CDR3 region has the DNA TGTGCCTGGTTTCGCGGTACTAGCGGGAGGGCCACAGATACGCAGTATTTT. It specifies CAWFRGTSGRATDTQYF.

This clonotype was seen more than once but under ten times. The chain couples TRBV7-2 to TRBJ2-1; tentative D call: TRBD1 (6 bases). CDR1 is SGHTA and CDR2 is FQGNSA in the germline V gene. V was pared by 2 bases and J by 13 bases, with 18 bases between. This CDR3 contains 14 residues. The CDR3 loop reads CASSLTGPQETQFF. CDR3 bases: TGTGCCAGCAGCTTAACAGGGCCCCAAGAGACCCAGTTCTTC. The whole variable domain, remainder taken from reference TRBV7-2 and TRBJ2-1, is GAGVSQSPSNKVTEKGKDVELRCDPISGHTALYWYRQSLGQGLEFLIYFQGNSAPDKSGLPSDRFSAERTGGSVSTLTIQRTQQEDSAVYLCASSLTGPQETQFFGPGTRLTVL.

This clonotype came up many times. The chain couples TRBV6-6 to TRBJ2-1; no clear D gene. The J call may be incorrect, as the DNA end agrees better with TRBJ2-7. Germline V lookup: CDR1 MNHNY, CDR2 SVGAGI (reference sequence). The CDR3 has 12 amino acids. The CDR3 coding sequence is TGTGCCAGCAGTTACCAGTACTACGAGCAGTACTTC. It codes for CASSYQYYEQYF.